Presented here are 29 T cell receptor beta chains from one specimen sequenced in a study of spatial heterogeneity in lung cancer. Indicated time point: sample taken at primary tumor resection. The sequenced material consisted of unsorted whole RNA from tumor, nontumor lung or frozen PBMC. TCRdb processed the 5' RACE reads anew with MiXCR; each CDR3 protein has one entry. This repertoire shows more than 20,000 distinct CDR3 sequences, about 4.9% found once; its top ten account for 30% to 40%. Material: PBMCs, obtained at surgery. The receptors were gathered from a male donor with early-stage non-small cell lung cancer.

This clonotype was counted ten times or more. The chain combines TRBV7-9 with TRBJ2-7, with 7 positions matching TRBD2. Losses at the gene ends were 5 bases for V and 5 bases for J; bases not matched to a gene: 9. The CDR3 length is 14 residues. Germline-derived CDR1 and CDR2 are SEHNR and FQNEAQ (reference sequence). In DNA form, the CDR3 reads TGTGCCAGCAGCCGCCGGGCGGGAGCGGACGAGCAGTACTTC. The encoded protein is CASSRRAGADEQYF.

This clonotype has at least ten counts. V gene TRBV11-1 combines with J gene TRBJ1-6; D ambiguous. The CDR3 extends over 13 amino acids. V lost 5 bases and J 11 bases, leaving 13 bases between the germline ends. Germline V gene data show CDR1 as SGHAT and CDR2 as FQDESV (reference sequence). The CDR3 DNA reads as TGTGCCAGCAGCCTCTTCTCCGGAACACCCCTCCACTTT. Translated, it gives CASSLFSGTPLHF.

This clonotype was detected many times. CDR3 nucleotides: TGTGCCAGCAGTGAAGCGCCAGGGGCCGGGGAGCTGTTTTTT. This sequence encodes CASSEAPGAGELFF. The chain recombines TRBV6-1 with TRBJ2-2; D is perhaps TRBD1 (6 bases). Trimming cost V 0 bases and J 6 bases, with 8 bases left between them. Germline values: CDR1 MNHNS, CDR2 SASEGT. CDR3 size: 14 residues.

Ten or more counts support this clonotype. The chain combines TRBV7-2 with TRBJ2-7; 9 bases fit TRBD2. CDR1 SGHTA and CDR2 FQGNSA come from the germline V gene. CDR3 length equals 14 residues. Here the CDR3 DNA reads TGTGTATCGGCGGGAGGGCCAGGAGTTTACGAGCAGTACTTC. Its protein is CVSAGGPGVYEQYF.

This clonotype was observed many times. The chain combines TRBV6-6 with TRBJ2-1; 12 nucleotides line up with TRBD2. V lost 2 bases and J lost 7; bases outside the gene matches: 6. The CDR3 is 16 residues long. Germline CDR1 reads MNHNY; CDR2 reads SVGAGI (reference sequence). The CDR3 here is CASSYRVTSGSNEQFF. The CDR3 DNA sequence: TGTGCCAGCAGTTACAGGGTGACTAGCGGGAGTAATGAGCAGTTCTTC.

This clonotype was recorded at least ten times. The chain employs TRBV4-2 and TRBJ1-1; D uncertain. The CDR3 runs 14 residues. The ends were cut back, 5 bases at V and 0 bases at J, with 10 bases in the middle. The germline V gene has CDR1 LGHNA and CDR2 YNFKEQ. The CDR3 region is CASSAPDLNTEAFF. The CDR3 bases are TGTGCCAGCAGCGCCCCTGACTTGAACACTGAAGCTTTCTTT.

This clonotype is classed as medium-sized. The V call is TRBV19, the J call TRBJ2-5; no definite D call. Per the germline V gene, CDR1 is LNHDA and CDR2 is SQIVND (reference sequence). This CDR3 has 15 amino acids. Deletions cut 3 bases from V and 2 bases from J, with 13 bases between. In nucleotides, the CDR3 is TGTGCCAGTAGTATCTCAGGAGTCCTTCAAGAGACCCAGTACTTC. Translation gives CASSISGVLQETQYF.

This clonotype has ten or more counts. The chain recombines TRBV6-2 or TRBV6-3 with TRBJ2-7; maybe TRBD2 (7 bases). V lost 6 bases and J 6 bases, leaving 24 bases between the germline ends. Germline V gene data show CDR1 as MNHEY and CDR2 as SVGEGT. CDR3 length equals 16 residues. The CDR3: CASRPPRGAPSPEQYF. The CDR3 nucleotides read TGTGCCAGCAGGCCCCCCCGGGGGGCCCCTAGTCCCGAGCAGTACTTC.

This clonotype has at least ten counts. This CDR3 is CATKDTNYGYTF. The CDR3 nucleotides read TGTGCCACCAAGGACACCAACTATGGCTACACCTTC. This chain joins TRBV24-1 and TRBJ1-2, with a weak D call TRBD1 (5 bases). Germline V CDR1 and CDR2: KGHDR, SFDVKD. V lost 8 bases to trimming and J lost 2 bases, with 8 bases between them. The CDR3 consists of 12 residues.

Many counts were recorded for this clonotype. This sequence joins TRBV7-2 and TRBJ2-3; 8 nucleotides line up with TRBD2. V dropped 3 bases and J dropped 6; count of bases not matched to a gene: 8. Germline V gives CDR1 SGHTA, CDR2 FQGNSA. The CDR3 is 15 residues long. The CDR3 sequence is CASSFQAGGRDTQYF. Here the CDR3 DNA reads TGTGCCAGCAGCTTCCAGGCGGGGGGTCGGGATACGCAGTATTTT.

This sequence joins TRBV2 and TRBJ2-3; 11 positions match TRBD2. The junction had 12 bases not matched to a gene; V was cut back by 6 bases and J by 4 bases. The CDR3 extends over 17 amino acids. Germline CDR1 is SNHLY and CDR2 is FYNNEI. For the CDR3, the DNA is TGTGCCAGCAGAGGACCGATTAGCGGGGGGGCGGCAGATACGCAGTATTTT. Protein product: CASRGPISGGAADTQYF.

The CDR3 DNA sequence: TGTGCCAGCAGCCAAGTCCCAGGGCTTTACATGAACACTGAAGCTTTCTTT. Translation: CASSQVPGLYMNTEAFF. The V gene is TRBV4-2, the J gene TRBJ1-1; D might be TRBD1 (5 bases). The CDR3 has 17 residues. Germline values: CDR1 LGHNA, CDR2 YNFKEQ. V shed 1 base and J shed 0 bases, with 15 bases lying between them.

This clonotype showed up many times. The J gene is TRBJ1-1, the V gene TRBV7-9, with a weak D call TRBD1 (5 bases). This CDR3 is 13 amino acids long. Germline assignment: CDR1 SEHNR and CDR2 FQNEAQ (reference sequence). V lost 7 bases, J lost 3 bases, and 12 bases lay in between. Here the CDR3 reads CASTPRRDTEAFF. Here the CDR3 DNA reads TGTGCCAGCACCCCCCGCAGGGACACTGAAGCTTTCTTT.

This clonotype was seen at least ten times. The chain links TRBV24-1 to TRBJ2-1, with 8 positions matching TRBD2. This CDR3 has 17 amino acids. V was clipped by 1 base and J by 5 bases; unmatched bases: 9. CDR1 and CDR2 from the germline V gene are KGHDR and SFDVKD. Written as DNA, the CDR3 is TGTGCCACCAGTGATTTACCCGGCGGGGGGAAGAACAATGAGCAGTTCTTC. Residues: CATSDLPGGGKNNEQFF.

The genes are TRBV7-3 and TRBJ2-7; the match to TRBD1 covers 8 bases. CDR3 size: 14 residues. Germline values: CDR1 SGHTA, CDR2 FQGTGA. V dropped 5 bases and J dropped 3; count of bases not matched to a gene: 6. CDR3 protein: CASSPGGAHYEQYF. DNA for the CDR3: TGTGCCAGCAGCCCAGGGGGCGCCCACTACGAGCAGTACTTC.

This clonotype showed up many times. The chain carries TRBV29-1 and TRBJ2-5; 7 bases match TRBD1. Germline CDR1 SQVTM, CDR2 ANQGSEA. With 7 bases clipped from V and 4 bases from J, the junction kept 3 bases outside the gene matches. This CDR3 is built from 11 residues. DNA of the CDR3: TGCAGCGGTGAGGGGGCAGAGACCCAGTACTTC. Its protein is CSGEGAETQYF. The full variable domain, in which reference TRBV29-1 and TRBJ2-5 provide the parts outside the CDR3, is SAVISQKPSRDICQRGTSLTIQCQVDSQVTMMFWYRQQPGQSLTLIATANQGSEATYESGFVIDKFPISRPNLTFSTLTVSNMSPEDSSIYLCSGEGAETQYFGPGTRLLVL.

This clonotype was picked up many times. V is TRBV29-1 and J is TRBJ2-7, with a weak D call TRBD1 (5 bases). The CDR3 spans 12 residues. The germline V gene has CDR1 SQVTM and CDR2 ANQGSEA. V lost 6 bases and J lost 3, with 12 bases in between. CDR3 coding DNA: TGCAGCGTCCTAGGGCAGGGCTACGAGCAGTACTTC. Its translation is CSVLGQGYEQYF.

In this sample, this clonotype turned up many times. The chain employs TRBV27 and TRBJ2-2; D remains unclear. The CDR3 runs to 14 residues. Trimming took off 2 bases at V and 1 base at J, with 5 bases between the two ends. The germline CDR1 and CDR2 sequences are MNHEY and SMNVEV (reference sequence). The CDR3 region has the DNA TGTGCCAGCAGTTTAACCTGGAACACCGGGGAGCTGTTTTTT. Protein product: CASSLTWNTGELFF.

This clonotype was seen repeatedly, ten times or more. The chain employs TRBV2 and TRBJ1-5; D unresolved. CDR1 and CDR2 (germline): SNHLY, FYNNEI. This CDR3 has 14 residues. The V end was cut by 6 bases, the J end by 1 base, with 10 bases between. Here the CDR3 reads CASSRERSNQPQHF. The CDR3 DNA is TGTGCCAGCAGCAGAGAAAGAAGCAATCAGCCCCAGCATTTT.

In this sample, this clonotype turned up many times. The chain employs TRBV27 and TRBJ1-6, with D hard to call. The germline V gene has CDR1 MNHEY and CDR2 SMNVEV (reference sequence). This CDR3 has 16 amino acids. V lost 5 bases to trimming and J lost 0 bases, with 11 bases between them. DNA for the CDR3: TGTGCCAGCAGTCCCCGGGCGAGCTCCTATAATTCACCCCTCCACTTT. Protein: CASSPRASSYNSPLHF.

This clonotype was seen many times. This chain links TRBV7-9 with TRBJ2-3, with 7 bases lining up with TRBD2. Germline CDR1 SEHNR, CDR2 FQNEAQ (reference sequence). The V segment lost 5 bases and the J segment 3 bases; nucleotides outside the gene matches: 5. The CDR3 is 14 amino acids. CDR3 sequence (DNA): TGTGCCAGCAGCGGGAGGGCCGGGACAGATACGCAGTATTTT. Protein: CASSGRAGTDTQYF.

This clonotype was recorded many times. The chain combines TRBV7-3 with TRBJ2-1, with 8 bases aligning to TRBD2. The CDR3 totals 15 residues. Germline V gene sequence: CDR1 SGHTA, CDR2 FQGTGA. Trimming at V came to 5 bases and at J to 7 bases, leaving 10 bases not matched to a gene. As DNA, the CDR3 is TGTGCCAGCAGCCCTATAGCGGGGACTCTTAATGAGCAGTTCTTC. Translated: CASSPIAGTLNEQFF.

This clonotype was detected many times. The chain uses TRBV12-3 or TRBV12-4 and TRBJ2-5; possibly TRBD1 or TRBD2 for D (5 bases each). The CDR3 has 14 amino acids. The V end lost 1 base, the J end lost 5 bases, and 11 bases lay between the germline ends. CDR3 nucleotide sequence: TGTGCCAGCAGTTTAGTCGGGGCCACGGAGACCCAGTACTTC. This translates into CASSLVGATETQYF.

This clonotype occurred many times. This chain links TRBV20-1 with TRBJ1-2; the match to TRBD1 covers 9 bases. The germline V gene encodes CDR1 DFQATT and CDR2 SNEGSKA (reference sequence). J was trimmed by 4 bases and V by 6 bases; bases with no gene match: 6. This CDR3 region has 13 residues. This chain's CDR3 is CSAAADRGYGYTF. CDR3 sequence (DNA): TGCAGTGCCGCCGCGGACAGGGGCTATGGCTACACCTTC.

This clonotype was picked up many times. V is TRBV6-2 or TRBV6-3 and J is TRBJ2-4; 12 nucleotides line up with TRBD2. In germline, CDR1 is MNHEY, CDR2 SVGEGT. The J segment lost 1 base and the V segment lost 4 bases, leaving 2 bases of the junction unmatched. The CDR3 has 16 residues. CDR3 DNA: TGTGCCAGCAGTTCGGGGACTAGCGGGGCCAAAAACATTCAGTACTTC. Protein: CASSSGTSGAKNIQYF.

This clonotype occurred many times. The J gene is TRBJ1-2, the V gene TRBV4-2, with D perhaps TRBD1 (6 bases). V was cut by 1 base and J by 3 bases, with 12 bases left in between. The CDR3 loop spans 15 amino acids. Germline CDR1 LGHNA, CDR2 YNFKEQ. DNA for the CDR3: TGTGCCAGCAGCCAAGCAGGGGCCGGTGACTATGGCTACACCTTC. Protein product: CASSQAGAGDYGYTF.

The sample holds many counts of this clonotype. The chain couples TRBV6-5 to TRBJ1-2, with 7 bases aligning to TRBD1. CDR1 is MNHEY and CDR2 is SVGAGI in the germline V gene. CDR3 length: 14 residues. V lost 5 bases to trimming and J lost 0 bases; unmatched junction nucleotides: 3. CDR3 loop: CASSHRGANYGYTF. The CDR3, as DNA: TGTGCCAGCAGTCACAGGGGTGCTAACTATGGCTACACCTTC.

This clonotype was seen at least ten times. The genes are TRBV7-3 and TRBJ1-2; TRBD1 matches at 8 bases. V gave up 2 bases and J gave up 4 bases; unmatched junction bases: 6. This CDR3 is 15 amino acids long. The V gene's germline CDR1 is SGHTA and CDR2 FQGTGA. CDR3 coding DNA: TGTGCCAGCAGCTTATCCGGACAGGGCGGCTATGGCTACACCTTC. This encodes CASSLSGQGGYGYTF.

There are many counts of this clonotype. This sequence joins TRBV2 and TRBJ2-6; D possibly matches TRBD1 or TRBD2 (5 bases each). The CDR3 length is 16 residues. CDR1 SNHLY and CDR2 FYNNEI come from the germline V gene. Deletions cut 6 bases from V and 4 bases from J, with 16 bases between. CDR3 in amino acids: CASRISSGLGANVLTF. The CDR3 coding sequence is TGTGCCAGCAGGATCTCCTCGGGGCTCGGGGCCAACGTCCTGACTTTC.